The rows below give T cell receptor beta chains drawn from one sample of a study of spatial heterogeneity in lung cancer. A single record per CDR3 protein comes from TCRdb applying MiXCR to the 5' RACE reads. The table records some 7,900 distinct CDR3 sequences, about 7% of them present only once. The source material was lung tumor tissue, sampled at surgery. These receptors all stem from a female donor with early-stage non-small cell lung cancer. Each CDR3 is given with its conserved first and last residue. The D gene is left open where the match is weak. The size entry is marked missing in some rows and otherwise reads once, few, many or a size class.

v_call	cdr3_length	clone_size	d_call	j_call	cdr3_nt	cdr3_aa
TRBV5-1	13	many	-	TRBJ2-3	TGCGCCAGCAGCTTGGGACCCACAGATACGCAGTATTTT	CASSLGPTDTQYF
TRBV10-2	14	many	TRBD2	TRBJ2-2	TGCGCCAGCAGTGAGACTAGCGGTACCGGGGAGCTGTTTTTT	CASSETSGTGELFF
TRBV11-2	18	medium-sized	TRBD2	TRBJ2-6	TGTGCCAGCAGCCCCCGGACTAGCGGGATCTCTGGGGCCAACGTCCTGACTTTC	CASSPRTSGISGANVLTF
TRBV7-9	12	medium-sized	-	TRBJ2-7	TGTGCCAGCAGCAGGGACTCCCACGAGCAGTACTTC	CASSRDSHEQYF
TRBV2	18	many	TRBD2	TRBJ2-1	TGTGCCAGCTTTGGACTAGCGGGAGGGAAGGTGGGGTACAATGAGCAGTTCTTC	CASFGLAGGKVGYNEQFF
TRBV4-2	16	many	-	TRBJ2-1	TGTGCCAGCAGGCAGGCCGTGGGGATCTCCTACAATGAGCAGTTCTTC	CASRQAVGISYNEQFF
TRBV20-1	13	many	-	TRBJ1-4	TGCAGTGCCAGAGCGAGCCCTGGAGGAAAACTGTTTTTT	CSARASPGGKLFF
TRBV7-9	14	-	-	TRBJ1-1	TGTGCCAGCAGCACCCGCGAAGCCAACACTGAAGCTTTCTTT	CASSTREANTEAFF
TRBV20-1	15	many	TRBD2	TRBJ2-1	TGCAGTGCTAGATCCGGGAGGGCCAACTACAATGAGCAGTTCTTC	CSARSGRANYNEQFF
TRBV15	14	medium-sized	-	TRBJ1-1	TGTGCCACCAGCAGAGTGCGGCTGAACACTGAAGCTTTCTTT	CATSRVRLNTEAFF
TRBV19	14	few	TRBD2	TRBJ2-5	TGTGCCAGTAGTATCCGGGAGGGCGGAGAGACCCAGTACTTC	CASSIREGGETQYF
TRBV9	14	many	-	TRBJ1-5	TGTGCCAGCAGCGCAGGAGGTAGCAATCAGCCCCAGCATTTT	CASSAGGSNQPQHF
TRBV20-1	14	many	-	TRBJ2-7	TGCAGTGCTAGTTCGACCGGGACTTACTACGAGCAGTACTTC	CSASSTGTYYEQYF
TRBV5-5	15	many	TRBD2	TRBJ2-2	TGTGCCAGCAGTTCTCGACTAGCGGGAGGCAGGGAGCTGTTTTTT	CASSSRLAGGRELFF
TRBV5-4	14	medium-sized	-	TRBJ2-3	TGTGCCAGCAGCTCCGCGGCCCTCCGGGATACGCAGTATTTT	CASSSAALRDTQYF
TRBV18	18	many	TRBD1	TRBJ2-1	TGTGCCAGCCTCACGGGACAGGTCACCTCAGCGGACTACAATGAGCAGTTCTTC	CASLTGQVTSADYNEQFF
TRBV5-6	13	few	-	TRBJ2-3	TGTGCCAGCAGCTTGAAAGGCACAGATACGCAGTATTTT	CASSLKGTDTQYF
TRBV5-6	14	many	-	TRBJ1-2	TGTGCCAGCAGCTTGGAACAGGGAGACTATGGCTACACCTTC	CASSLEQGDYGYTF
TRBV7-9	13	medium-sized	-	TRBJ2-5	TGTGCCAGCAGTTCAGACCTTGCAGAGACCCAGTACTTC	CASSSDLAETQYF
TRBV6-6	12	many	-	TRBJ1-1	TGTGCCAGCAGCCGCCAGGGGCCTGAAGCTTTCTTT	CASSRQGPEAFF
TRBV4-1	17	many	TRBD1	TRBJ1-5	TGCGCCAGCAGCCACTCAGGGGGGCGGCTAGACAATCAGCCCCAGCATTTT	CASSHSGGRLDNQPQHF
TRBV5-4	17	few	TRBD2	TRBJ2-3	TGTGCCAGCAGCAGAGGGACTAGCGGGGGCAGCACAGATACGCAGTATTTT	CASSRGTSGGSTDTQYF
TRBV28	13	many	-	TRBJ2-2	TGTGCCAGCAGAGCTTGGGTCACCGGGGAGCTGTTTTTT	CASRAWVTGELFF
TRBV14	15	medium-sized	-	TRBJ2-6	TGTGCCAGCAGCCCTGATGGCCGCTCGGCCAACGTCCTGACTTTC	CASSPDGRSANVLTF
TRBV10-1	15	many	-	TRBJ2-5	TGCGCCAGCAGTGAGTCCGGGACCGGGCAAGAGACCCAGTACTTC	CASSESGTGQETQYF
TRBV7-8	16	many	-	TRBJ2-1	TGTGCCAGCAGCCCCCGGGCGGCACTCTCCTACAATGAGCAGTTCTTC	CASSPRAALSYNEQFF
TRBV6-5	14	medium-sized	TRBD1	TRBJ1-1	TGTGCCAGCAGTTACCGGACAGGGTCCTTGAACGCTTTCTTT	CASSYRTGSLNAFF
TRBV7-9	18	-	TRBD2	TRBJ2-1	TGTGCCAGCAGCTCTTGGCGCCTAGCGGAAAGAATCTACAATGAGCAGTTCTTC	CASSSWRLAERIYNEQFF
TRBV7-6	12	many	-	TRBJ2-2	TGTGCCAGCAGCTTCAACGGCGGGGAGCTGTTTTTT	CASSFNGGELFF
TRBV12-3/TRBV12-4	13	many	TRBD1	TRBJ1-1	TGTGCCAGCAGGGTGACAGGGTACACTGAAGCTTTCTTT	CASRVTGYTEAFF
TRBV24-1	13	many	-	TRBJ2-5	TGTGCCACCAGTGACCAGCGGGCTGTGGACCAGTACTTC	CATSDQRAVDQYF
TRBV19	16	medium-sized	TRBD2	TRBJ2-5	TGTGCCAGTAGTATCCTAGCGGGAGAAGGCCAAGAGACCCAGTACTTC	CASSILAGEGQETQYF
TRBV12-3/TRBV12-4	15	medium-sized	TRBD1	TRBJ2-3	TGTGCCAGCAGAACACAGGGGAAAGGCACAGATACGCAGTATTTT	CASRTQGKGTDTQYF
TRBV27	13	medium-sized	-	TRBJ2-4	TGTGCCAGCAGCTGGGACCCTAAAAACATTCAGTACTTC	CASSWDPKNIQYF
TRBV5-1	18	medium-sized	TRBD2	TRBJ2-2	TGCGCCAGCAGCGACGGGACTAGCGGGAGTTATAACACCGGGGAGCTGTTTTTT	CASSDGTSGSYNTGELFF
TRBV5-1	14	many	-	TRBJ2-5	TGCGCCAGCAGCTCCCTGGGGGACGTGGAGACCCAGTACTTC	CASSSLGDVETQYF
TRBV7-2	14	medium-sized	TRBD1	TRBJ2-2	TGTGCCAGCAGCCTGGACAGGGTTACCGGGGAGCTGTTTTTT	CASSLDRVTGELFF
TRBV6-5	14	few	TRBD2	TRBJ2-5	TGTGCCAGCAGTATGACGGGAGGTCGGGAGACCCAGTACTTC	CASSMTGGRETQYF
TRBV2	13	many	-	TRBJ2-3	TGTGCCGGTAGACTAGGAAGCACAGATACGCAGTATTTT	CAGRLGSTDTQYF
TRBV20-1	17	many	-	TRBJ1-6	TGCAGTGCTAGAGAGGCCGGGGGGGGTTCCTATAATTCACCCCTCCACTTT	CSAREAGGGSYNSPLHF
TRBV5-1	11	medium-sized	-	TRBJ2-2	TGCGCCAGCAGCTTCGGCGGGGAGCTGTTTTTT	CASSFGGELFF
TRBV24-1	15	many	-	TRBJ2-5	TGTGCCACCAGTGACCCCGGGGTCCCCAGGGAGACCCAGTACTTC	CATSDPGVPRETQYF
TRBV2	13	-	TRBD1	TRBJ2-2	TGTGCCACCCGACAGGGTCCCACCGGGGAGCTGTTTTTT	CATRQGPTGELFF
TRBV6-2/TRBV6-3	13	few	-	TRBJ2-4	TGTGCCAGCAGTTCCACTGCCAAAAACATTCAGTACTTC	CASSSTAKNIQYF
TRBV6-1	15	medium-sized	-	TRBJ2-1	TGTGCCAGCAGTGAAACCAGGGGGGCCTACAATGAGCAGTTCTTC	CASSETRGAYNEQFF